Below, 11 T cell receptor beta chains from the same sample are listed, as sequenced in a study of blood T cell repertoires in COVID-19. TCRdb's copy holds only in-frame clones and misses some; the assay was immunoSEQ multiplex PCR. The data contain 390,000 or so clones, nearly 90% of them singletons. Material: peripheral blood. The source is a man younger than 35 with active or convalescent COVID-19.

CDR3 amino acids: CASSAREHPYEQYF. CDR3 bases: TGCGCCAGCAGTGCCCGGGAACACCCCTACGAGCAGTACTTC. The chain joins TRBV10-2 to TRBJ2-7; D is perhaps TRBD2 (5 bases). Germline CDR1 is WSHSY and CDR2 is SAAADI. CDR3 length: 14 residues. Between the trimmed V and J ends, which lost 4 bases and 2 bases, there was a span of 12 bases.

The chain is built from TRBV7-2 and TRBJ2-7; TRBD1 might be the D (7 bases). CDR3 length equals 15 residues. The V gene lost 4 bases and the J gene lost 7 bases, with 20 bases spanning the gap. Germline V gene data show CDR1 as SGHTA and CDR2 as FQGNSA. CDR3 DNA: TGTGCCAGCAGCTCACTCCAGGGGGGCCCCAGGGAGCAGTACTTC. Protein sequence: CASSSLQGGPREQYF.

V and J are TRBV28 and TRBJ1-1; D is ambiguous. The CDR3 covers 16 residues. The germline V and J ends were trimmed by 5 bases and 3 bases, with 19 bases remaining between them. Germline-derived CDR1 and CDR2 are MDHEN and SYDVKM. The CDR3 coding sequence is TGTGCCAGCAGTCCACCGACGCGGCCGGTGTACACTGAAGCTTTCTTT. Amino acid sequence: CASSPPTRPVYTEAFF.

The chain uses TRBV6-4 and TRBJ2-7; 10 nucleotides align to TRBD2. The germline V gene has CDR1 MRHNA and CDR2 SNTAGT. Trimming took 5 bases from V and 4 from J; bases not matched to a gene: 8. The CDR3 runs 15 residues. The DNA for the CDR3 is TGTGCCAGCAGTCCTAGCGGGGGAGGCTTATACGAGCAGTACTTC. It translates to CASSPSGGGLYEQYF.

V gene TRBV29-1 combines with J gene TRBJ2-7; the match to TRBD2 covers 15 bases. After removal of 0 bases from V and 7 bases from J, the junction contained 4 bases not matched to a gene. The CDR3 spans 15 residues. Germline V gene lookup returns CDR1 SQVTM and CDR2 ANQGSEA. CDR3 DNA: TGCAGCGTTGAAGATGGGACTAGCGGGAGGCGGGAGCAGTACTTC. This codes for CSVEDGTSGRREQYF.

V usage is TRBV4-2 and J usage is TRBJ1-6; 7 bases align to TRBD1. CDR3 length: 18 amino acids. V lost 3 bases, J lost 4 bases, and 12 bases stayed unmatched. Germline values: CDR1 LGHNA, CDR2 YNFKEQ. The CDR3 is CASSQALTTGSYNSPLHF. As DNA, the CDR3 is TGTGCCAGCAGCCAGGCCTTGACGACAGGGTCGTATAATTCACCCCTCCACTTT.

The genes are TRBV7-6 and TRBJ2-2; no clear D gene. This CDR3 is 14 amino acids long. With 2 bases removed from V and 7 bases from J, the gap between germline ends came to 11 bases. Germline V gene lookup returns CDR1 SGHVS and CDR2 FNYEAQ. The CDR3, as DNA: TGTGCCAGCAGCTTACAGGTTTCGGACGGGGAGCTGTTTTTT. Amino acids: CASSLQVSDGELFF.

The CDR3 DNA sequence: TGTGCCAGCAGTTCGGGACAGGGCTCTGAAGCTTTCTTT. Protein: CASSSGQGSEAFF. The V and J genes are TRBV27 and TRBJ1-1; 9 bases are shared with TRBD1. V was pared by 4 bases and J by 6 bases, with 3 bases of the junction left unmatched. CDR3 length: 13 residues. The germline gives CDR1 MNHEY, CDR2 SMNVEV (reference sequence).

This clone was found a few times. J is TRBJ1-2 and V is TRBV6-4, with 9 positions matching TRBD1. V trimming: 4 bases; J trimming: 4 bases; junction bases outside the gene matches: 7. CDR1 MRHNA and CDR2 SNTAGT come from the germline V gene. The CDR3 covers 15 residues. The CDR3 DNA reads TGTGCCAGCAGTGTATCACCGGGACAGGGCTATGGCTACACCTTC. This encodes CASSVSPGQGYGYTF.

The chain uses TRBV28 and TRBJ2-3, with D possibly being TRBD2 (6 bases). The CDR3 runs to 15 residues. Trimming took 6 bases from V and 4 from J, leaving 17 bases between them. Germline CDR1 MDHEN, CDR2 SYDVKM. Here the CDR3 DNA reads TGTGCCAGCAGAGTTCCCGATAGGAGGGCAGATACGCAGTATTTT. Translating gives CASRVPDRRADTQYF. Based on the CDR3 plus reference TRBV28 and TRBJ2-3, the full variable domain is DVKVTQSSRYLVKRTGEKVFLECVQDMDHENMFWYRQDPGLGLRLIYFSYDVKMKEKGDIPEGYSVSREKKERFSLILESASTNQTSMYLCASRVPDRRADTQYFGPGTRLTVL.

The CDR3 is CASSGTPGLAGGRNTGELFF. The CDR3 nucleotides read TGTGCCAGCAGCGGAACGCCGGGACTAGCGGGGGGCCGGAACACCGGGGAGCTGTTTTTT. The chain joins TRBV4-2 to TRBJ2-2, with TRBD2 matching over 15 bases. This CDR3 contains 20 residues. Germline assignment: CDR1 LGHNA and CDR2 YNFKEQ. J gave up 1 base and V 5 bases, and 11 bases lay outside the gene matches.